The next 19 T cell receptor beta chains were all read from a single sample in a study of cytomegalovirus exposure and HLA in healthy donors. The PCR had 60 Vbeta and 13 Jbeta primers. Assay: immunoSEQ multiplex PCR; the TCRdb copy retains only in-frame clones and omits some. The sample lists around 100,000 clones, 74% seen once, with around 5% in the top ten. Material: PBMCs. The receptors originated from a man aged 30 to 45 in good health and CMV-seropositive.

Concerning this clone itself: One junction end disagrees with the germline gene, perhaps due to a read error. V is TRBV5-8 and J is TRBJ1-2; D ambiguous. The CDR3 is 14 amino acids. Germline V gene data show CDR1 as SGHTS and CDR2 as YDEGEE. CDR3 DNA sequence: TGTGCCAGCAGCTTGGGGGTTAACTCGGTGGGCTACCCCTTC. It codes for CASSLGVNSVGYPF.

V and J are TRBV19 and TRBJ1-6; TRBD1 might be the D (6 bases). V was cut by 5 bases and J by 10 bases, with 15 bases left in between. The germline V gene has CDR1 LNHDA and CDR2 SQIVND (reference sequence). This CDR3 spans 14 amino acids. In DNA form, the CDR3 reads TGTGCCAGTAGTGCGACAGGTCAGAGATCACCCCTCCACTTT. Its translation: CASSATGQRSPLHF.

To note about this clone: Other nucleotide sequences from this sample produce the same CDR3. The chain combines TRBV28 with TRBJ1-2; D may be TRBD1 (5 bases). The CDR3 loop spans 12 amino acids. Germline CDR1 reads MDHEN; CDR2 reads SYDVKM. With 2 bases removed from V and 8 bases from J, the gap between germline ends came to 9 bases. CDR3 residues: CASSLRQYGYTF. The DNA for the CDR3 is TGTGCCAGCAGTTTAAGACAGTACGGCTACACCTTC.

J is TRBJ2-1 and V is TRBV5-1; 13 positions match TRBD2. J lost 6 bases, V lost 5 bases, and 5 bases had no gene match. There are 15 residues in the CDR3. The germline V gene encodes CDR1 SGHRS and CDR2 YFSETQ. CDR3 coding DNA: TGCGCCAGCAGGAGGGGACTAGCGGGGACCAATGAGCAGTTCTTC. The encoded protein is CASRRGLAGTNEQFF. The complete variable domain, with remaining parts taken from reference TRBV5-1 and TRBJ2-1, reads KAGVTQTPRYLIKTRGQQVTLSCSPISGHRSVSWYQQTPGQGLQFLFEYFSETQRNKGNFPGRFSGRQFSNSRSEMNVSTLELGDSALYLCASRRGLAGTNEQFFGPGTRLTVL.

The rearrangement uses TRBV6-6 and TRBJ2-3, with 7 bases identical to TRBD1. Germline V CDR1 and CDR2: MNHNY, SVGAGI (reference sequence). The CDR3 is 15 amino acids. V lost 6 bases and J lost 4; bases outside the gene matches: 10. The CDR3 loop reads CASSVQGKSPDTQYF. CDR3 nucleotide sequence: TGTGCCAGCAGCGTACAGGGGAAGAGTCCAGATACGCAGTATTTT.

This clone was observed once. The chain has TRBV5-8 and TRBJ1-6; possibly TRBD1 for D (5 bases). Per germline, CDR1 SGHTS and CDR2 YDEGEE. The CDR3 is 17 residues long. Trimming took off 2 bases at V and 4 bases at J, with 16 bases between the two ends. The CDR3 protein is CASSLSRQGSYNSPLHF. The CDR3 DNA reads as TGTGCCAGCAGCTTAAGTCGGCAGGGCTCTTATAATTCACCCCTCCACTTT.

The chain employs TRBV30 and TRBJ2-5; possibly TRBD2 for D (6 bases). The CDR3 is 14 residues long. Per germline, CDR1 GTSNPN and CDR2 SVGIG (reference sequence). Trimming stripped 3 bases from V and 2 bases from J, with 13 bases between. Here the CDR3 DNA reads TGTGCCTGGAGCACGCGGGGCGTACAAGAGACCCAGTACTTC. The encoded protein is CAWSTRGVQETQYF.

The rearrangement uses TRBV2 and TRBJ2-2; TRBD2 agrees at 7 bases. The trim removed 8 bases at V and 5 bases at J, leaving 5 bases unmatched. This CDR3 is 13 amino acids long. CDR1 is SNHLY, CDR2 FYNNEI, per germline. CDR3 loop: CASGRGGTGELFF. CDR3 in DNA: TGTGCCAGCGGGCGGGGAGGGACCGGGGAGCTGTTTTTT.

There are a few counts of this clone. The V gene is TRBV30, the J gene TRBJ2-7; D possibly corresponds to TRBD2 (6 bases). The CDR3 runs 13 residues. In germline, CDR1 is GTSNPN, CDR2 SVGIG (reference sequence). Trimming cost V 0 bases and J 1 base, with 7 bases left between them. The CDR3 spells CAWSVGGSYEQYF. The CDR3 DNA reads TGTGCCTGGAGTGTTGGGGGGTCCTACGAGCAGTACTTC.

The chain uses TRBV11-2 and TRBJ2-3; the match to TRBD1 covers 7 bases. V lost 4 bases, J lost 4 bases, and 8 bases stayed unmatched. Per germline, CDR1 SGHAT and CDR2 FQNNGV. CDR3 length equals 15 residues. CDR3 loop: CASSSHRGSSDTQYF. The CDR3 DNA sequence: TGTGCCAGCAGCTCACACAGGGGTAGCTCAGATACGCAGTATTTT.

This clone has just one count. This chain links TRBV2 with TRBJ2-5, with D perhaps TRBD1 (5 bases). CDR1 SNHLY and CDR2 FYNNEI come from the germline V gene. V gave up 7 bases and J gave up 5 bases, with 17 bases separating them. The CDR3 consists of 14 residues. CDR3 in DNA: TGTGCCAGCAATACGAGAGCACAGGCGGAGACCCAGTACTTC. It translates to CASNTRAQAETQYF. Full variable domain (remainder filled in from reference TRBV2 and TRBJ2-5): EPEVTQTPSHQVTQMGQEVILRCVPISNHLYFYWYRQILGQKVEFLVSFYNNEISEKSEIFDDQFSVERPDGSNFTLKIRSTKLEDSAMYFCASNTRAQAETQYFGPGTRLLVL.

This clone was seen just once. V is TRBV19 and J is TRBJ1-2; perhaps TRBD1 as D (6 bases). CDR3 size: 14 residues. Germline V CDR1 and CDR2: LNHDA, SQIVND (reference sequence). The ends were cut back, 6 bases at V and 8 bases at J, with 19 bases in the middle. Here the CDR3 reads CASRNQGTLYGYTF. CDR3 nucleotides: TGTGCCAGTAGGAATCAGGGGACCCTTTACGGCTACACCTTC.

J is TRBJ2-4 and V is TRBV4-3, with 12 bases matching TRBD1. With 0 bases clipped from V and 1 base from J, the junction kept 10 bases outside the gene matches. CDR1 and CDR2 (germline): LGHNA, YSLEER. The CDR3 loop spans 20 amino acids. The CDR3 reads CASSQEGQGAIEVAKNIQYF. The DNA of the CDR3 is TGCGCCAGCAGCCAAGAGGGACAGGGGGCTATAGAGGTGGCCAAAAACATTCAGTACTTC.

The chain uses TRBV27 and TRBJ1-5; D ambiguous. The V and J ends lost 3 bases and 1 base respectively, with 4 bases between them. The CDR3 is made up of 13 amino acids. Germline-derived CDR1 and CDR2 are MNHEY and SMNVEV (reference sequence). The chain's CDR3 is CASSFQSNQPQHF. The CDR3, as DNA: TGTGCCAGCAGTTTCCAGAGCAATCAGCCCCAGCATTTT.

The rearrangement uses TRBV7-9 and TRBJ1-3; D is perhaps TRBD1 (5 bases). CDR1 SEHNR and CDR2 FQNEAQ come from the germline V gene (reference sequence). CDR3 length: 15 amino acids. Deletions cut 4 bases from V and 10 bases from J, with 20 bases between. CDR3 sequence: CASSSDGGERWTIYF. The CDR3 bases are TGTGCCAGCAGCTCGGACGGGGGGGAGAGGTGGACCATATATTTT.

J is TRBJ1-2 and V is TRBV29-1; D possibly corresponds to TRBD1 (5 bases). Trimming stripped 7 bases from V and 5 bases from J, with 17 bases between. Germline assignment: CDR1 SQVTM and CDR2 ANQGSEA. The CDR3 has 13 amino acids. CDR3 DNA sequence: TGCAGCGACAGTAAGGGGAGGTTATATGGCTACACCTTC. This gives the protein CSDSKGRLYGYTF.

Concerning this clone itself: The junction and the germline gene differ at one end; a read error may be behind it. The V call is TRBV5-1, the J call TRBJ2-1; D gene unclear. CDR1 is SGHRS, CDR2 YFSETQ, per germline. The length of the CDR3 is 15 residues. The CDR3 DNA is TGCGCCAGCAGCTTAGGATACCAGAAGTACAGTGAGCAGTTCTTC. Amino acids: CASSLGYQKYSEQFF.

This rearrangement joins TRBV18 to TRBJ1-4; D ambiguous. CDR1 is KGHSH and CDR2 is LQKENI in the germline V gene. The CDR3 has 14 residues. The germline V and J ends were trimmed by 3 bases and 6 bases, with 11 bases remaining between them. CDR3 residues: CASSPSSSDEKLFF. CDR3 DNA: TGTGCCAGCTCACCCTCTAGTTCCGATGAAAAACTGTTTTTT.

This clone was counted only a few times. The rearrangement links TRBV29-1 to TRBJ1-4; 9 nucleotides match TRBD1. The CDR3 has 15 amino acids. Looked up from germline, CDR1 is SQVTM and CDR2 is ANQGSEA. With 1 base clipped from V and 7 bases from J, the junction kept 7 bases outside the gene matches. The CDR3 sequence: CSVEGGQGLAEKLFF. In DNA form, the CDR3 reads TGCAGCGTTGAAGGGGGACAGGGTCTGGCTGAAAAACTGTTTTTT.